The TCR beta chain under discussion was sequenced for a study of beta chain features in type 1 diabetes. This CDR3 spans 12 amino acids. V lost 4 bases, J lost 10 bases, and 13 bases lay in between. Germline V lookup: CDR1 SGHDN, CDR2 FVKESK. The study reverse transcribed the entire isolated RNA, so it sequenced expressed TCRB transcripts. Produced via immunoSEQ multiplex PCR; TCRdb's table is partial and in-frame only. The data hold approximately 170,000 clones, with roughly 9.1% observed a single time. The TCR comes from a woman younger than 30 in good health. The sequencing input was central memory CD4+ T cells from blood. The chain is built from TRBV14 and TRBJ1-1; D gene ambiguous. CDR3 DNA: TGTGCCAGCAGCCTAGTCGGGGTACCAGCTTTCTTT. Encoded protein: CASSLVGVPAFF.